The entry that follows covers one TCR beta chain sequence. In the original processing: From reference gene primer amplification, estimates of nucleated cell counts were derived. Using immunoSEQ multiplex PCR, the repertoire was profiled, and TCRdb retains in-frame clones only, with some absent. That table is the source of V, J and clone size, and D and trimming were worked out from the DNA. The sample carries about 21,000 clones, more than 75% recorded once. The data were obtained in a study of blood T cell repertoires in COVID-19. Whole-study context: Sites in the United States, Italy and Spain provided acute and convalescent COVID-19 samples. T cells, B-cell-depleted T cells, or PBMCs supplied cDNA or gDNA.

There are 14 residues in the CDR3. Germline V CDR1 and CDR2: SGHRS, YFSETQ. V shed 0 bases and J shed 9 bases, with 13 bases lying between them. The gene calls are TRBV5-1 and TRBJ2-1, with a weak D call TRBD1 (6 bases). The sample was peripheral blood. The sequence came from a human donor with active COVID-19. The donor label of this sample is uncertain. The CDR3 loop is CASSLGQAQGEQFF. The CDR3 nucleotides are TGCGCCAGCAGCTTGGGACAGGCCCAGGGTGAGCAGTTCTTC.